What follows are 8 T cell receptor beta chains derived from one specimen sequenced in a study of neurological immune-mediated disorders. One entry per CDR3 protein, called by TCRdb with MiXCR from the 5' RACE reads. The sample holds under 60,000 distinct CDR3 sequences, around 3.5% seen once. Source material: PBMCs. These receptors came from a man in his forties with multiple sclerosis.

This clonotype has ten or more counts. DNA for the CDR3: TGTGCCAGCAGTGAATCCGGGGGATGGCAGCCCCAGCATTTT. Translated, it gives CASSESGGWQPQHF. The genes are TRBV6-1 and TRBJ1-5, with D perhaps TRBD1 (5 bases). This CDR3 comprises 14 residues. The ends were cut back, 2 bases at V and 7 bases at J, with 12 bases in the middle. Germline V gene sequence: CDR1 MNHNS, CDR2 SASEGT.

The table lists this clonotype with a few counts. The J gene is TRBJ2-7, the V gene TRBV7-2; either TRBD1 or TRBD2 may fit D (5 bases each). The V gene lost 5 bases and the J gene lost 2 bases, with 16 bases spanning the gap. The CDR3 has 15 residues. Germline assignment: CDR1 SGHTA and CDR2 FQGNSA. CDR3 sequence: CASSPRRGAPYEQYF. CDR3 nucleotide sequence: TGTGCCAGCAGCCCACGGAGAGGGGCACCCTACGAGCAGTACTTC.

The CDR3 DNA is TGTGCCAGCAGACAACAGTCCTACAATGAGCAGTTCTTC. This gives the protein CASRQQSYNEQFF. The chain joins TRBV6-2 or TRBV6-3 to TRBJ2-1, with unresolved D. The CDR3 is 13 amino acids. The V end lost 6 bases, the J end lost 1 base, and 7 bases lay between the germline ends. Germline CDR1 reads MNHEY; CDR2 reads SVGEGT.

In its sample, this clonotype was seen many times. The chain links TRBV6-5 to TRBJ2-7; 10 bases are a match to TRBD1. The V segment lost 4 bases and the J segment 1 base; nucleotides outside the gene matches: 4. The CDR3 has 15 amino acids. CDR1 and CDR2 from the germline V gene are MNHEY and SVGAGI. CDR3 sequence reads: CASSSPGQGSYEQYF. The CDR3 nucleotides read TGTGCCAGCAGTTCCCCGGGACAGGGGTCCTACGAGCAGTACTTC.

This clonotype was observed at least ten times. The rearrangement links TRBV5-1 to TRBJ2-1; perhaps TRBD2 as D (5 bases). The CDR3 spans 16 residues. Trimming pared 0 bases from V and 5 bases from J, leaving 15 bases between. Germline V gene data show CDR1 as SGHRS and CDR2 as YFSETQ. For the CDR3, the DNA is TGCGCCAGCAGCTTGGGAGGGAAAAAGGGTGACAATGAGCAGTTCTTC. Protein: CASSLGGKKGDNEQFF.

The sample holds many counts of this clonotype. The V and J genes are TRBV28 and TRBJ2-7; 7 bases are shared with TRBD1. Trimming removed 5 bases from V and 0 bases from J; junction bases left unmatched: 10. Germline assignment: CDR1 MDHEN and CDR2 SYDVKM. This CDR3 region has 16 residues. CDR3 in DNA: TGTGCCAGCAGTCCCTTGGGACAGATTAGCTCCTACGAGCAGTACTTC. Translated, it gives CASSPLGQISSYEQYF.

This clonotype was counted many times. The CDR3: CASSTYLAGGSTDTQYF. CDR3 DNA sequence: TGTGCCAGCAGTACCTACTTAGCGGGGGGGAGCACAGATACGCAGTATTTT. The chain carries TRBV6-1 and TRBJ2-3, with 11 positions matching TRBD2. Germline trimming cut 5 bases from V and 0 bases from J; bases unmatched to any gene: 7. CDR3 size: 17 residues. Looked up from germline, CDR1 is MNHNS and CDR2 is SASEGT.

The sample holds many counts of this clonotype. J is TRBJ1-1 and V is TRBV4-1; TRBD1 is a possible D gene (5 bases). The CDR3 consists of 13 residues. Germline V gene sequence: CDR1 MGHRA, CDR2 YSYEKL. Trimming took 3 bases from V and 5 from J, leaving 10 bases between them. CDR3 sequence: CASSHQGETEAFF. CDR3 DNA: TGCGCCAGCAGCCATCAAGGGGAGACTGAAGCTTTCTTT.